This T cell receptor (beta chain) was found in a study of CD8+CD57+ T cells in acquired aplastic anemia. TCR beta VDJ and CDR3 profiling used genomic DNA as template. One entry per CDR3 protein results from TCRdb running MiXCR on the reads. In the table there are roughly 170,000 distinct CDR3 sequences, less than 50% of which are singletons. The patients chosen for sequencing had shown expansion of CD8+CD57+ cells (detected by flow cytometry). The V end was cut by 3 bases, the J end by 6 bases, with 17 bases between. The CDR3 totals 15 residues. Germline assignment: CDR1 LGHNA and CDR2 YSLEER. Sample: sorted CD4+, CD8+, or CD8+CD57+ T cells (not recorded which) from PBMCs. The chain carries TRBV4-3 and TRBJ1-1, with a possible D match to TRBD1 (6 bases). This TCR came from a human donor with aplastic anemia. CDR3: CASSQRQALRPEAFF. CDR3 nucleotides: TGCGCCAGCAGCCAGCGACAGGCCCTACGGCCTGAAGCTTTCTTT.